The 24 T cell receptor beta chains listed next were all sequenced from one sample in a study of blood T cell repertoires in COVID-19. Clones were sequenced by immunoSEQ multiplex PCR, and TCRdb holds only the in-frame ones, with some missing. The sample holds about 480,000 clones, roughly 90% seen once. The specimen was PBMCs or T cells enriched from blood (not recorded which). The receptors originated from a woman in her 40s who had recovered from COVID-19.

This clone has only one observation. The J gene is TRBJ1-1, the V gene TRBV25-1; perhaps TRBD1 as D (6 bases). CDR3 length: 15 amino acids. The ends were cut back, 4 bases at V and 1 base at J, with 13 bases in the middle. CDR1 and CDR2 (germline): MGHDK, SYGVNS. The DNA for the CDR3 is TGTGCCAGCAGTGCCACCGGGACACCGAACACTGAAGCTTTCTTT. It specifies CASSATGTPNTEAFF.

The chain recombines TRBV25-1 with TRBJ2-7, with TRBD2 matching 12 bases. Germline V gene data show CDR1 as MGHDK and CDR2 as SYGVNS. Trimming took 4 bases from V and 7 from J; bases not matched to a gene: 5. The CDR3 extends over 14 amino acids. The CDR3 sequence is CASSASGRAREQYF. The CDR3 DNA follows: TGTGCCAGCAGTGCTAGCGGGAGGGCCCGGGAGCAGTACTTC.

The chain recombines TRBV7-2 with TRBJ2-7; 8 bases align to TRBD2. V gave up 5 bases and J gave up 0 bases; unmatched junction bases: 9. Germline lookup yields CDR1 SGHTA and CDR2 FQGNSA. The CDR3 has 16 amino acids. The CDR3 nucleotides read TGTGCCAGCAGCCGCCAAACTAGCGGTTACTCCTACGAGCAGTACTTC. Its translation is CASSRQTSGYSYEQYF.

The chain carries TRBV24-1 and TRBJ2-1, with 8 bases lining up with TRBD1. This CDR3 has 16 amino acids. In germline, CDR1 is KGHDR, CDR2 SFDVKD. V trimming: 4 bases; J trimming: 6 bases; junction bases outside the gene matches: 10. CDR3 sequence (DNA): TGTGCCACCAGTGACCCCACAGGGGGTTGGGGCAATGAGCAGTTCTTC. Translating gives CATSDPTGGWGNEQFF.

The chain combines TRBV2 with TRBJ2-7; 9 bases are a match to TRBD2. Germline trimming cut 4 bases from V and 4 bases from J; bases unmatched to any gene: 17. Germline V gives CDR1 SNHLY, CDR2 FYNNEI. The CDR3 consists of 18 residues. The CDR3 sequence is CASSGRGSGRGGSYEQYF. The CDR3 DNA follows: TGTGCCAGCAGTGGAAGGGGTAGCGGGAGAGGTGGGTCGTACGAGCAGTACTTC.

This clone has only a few counts. The CDR3 protein is CASSLAGREGGYTF. The CDR3 DNA follows: TGTGCCAGCAGCTTGGCCGGGAGGGAGGGTGGCTACACCTTC. The chain joins TRBV7-9 to TRBJ1-2; the D is unclear. The V gene lost 3 bases and the J gene lost 7 bases, with 15 bases spanning the gap. Germline V CDR1 and CDR2: SEHNR, FQNEAQ (reference sequence). CDR3 size: 14 residues. The complete variable domain, with remaining parts taken from reference TRBV7-9 and TRBJ1-2, reads DTGVSQNPRHKITKRGQNVTFRCDPISEHNRLYWYRQTLGQGPEFLTYFQNEAQLEKSRLLSDRFSAERPKGSFSTLEIQRTEQGDSAMYLCASSLAGREGGYTFGSGTRLTVV.

The rearrangement links TRBV10-3 to TRBJ1-2; TRBD1 might be the D (6 bases). Germline values: CDR1 ENHRY, CDR2 SYGVKD. Between the trimmed V and J ends, which lost 9 bases and 2 bases, there was a span of 16 bases. The CDR3 is made up of 14 amino acids. The CDR3 region has the DNA TGTGCCATGACCCGGGACATGCAAAACTATGGCTACACCTTC. Translation: CAMTRDMQNYGYTF.

The genes are TRBV5-4 and TRBJ2-7; 9 positions agree with TRBD2. CDR1 SGHNT and CDR2 YYREEE come from the germline V gene (reference sequence). This CDR3 is 17 amino acids long. With V trimmed by 4 bases and J by 7 bases, 18 bases remained unmatched. The CDR3: CASSRRASGNYWEEQYF. In DNA, the CDR3 is TGTGCCAGCAGCCGGCGGGCTAGCGGGAACTACTGGGAGGAGCAGTACTTC.

This sequence joins TRBV7-8 and TRBJ2-1; 7 bases are a match to TRBD1. Germline trimming cut 1 base from V and 4 bases from J; bases unmatched to any gene: 1. This CDR3 is 14 amino acids long. The germline V gene encodes CDR1 SGHVS and CDR2 FQNEAQ. The CDR3 nucleotides are TGTGCCAGCAGCTTAGAACAGGGGTACAATGAGCAGTTCTTC. The encoded protein is CASSLEQGYNEQFF.

V gene TRBV4-3 combines with J gene TRBJ2-2; unclear D gene. This CDR3 comprises 17 residues. The V end lost 4 bases, the J end lost 1 base, and 16 bases lay between the germline ends. Germline CDR1 is LGHNA and CDR2 is YSLEER. CDR3 in amino acids: CASSRHHYDMNTGELFF. The CDR3 DNA sequence: TGCGCCAGCAGCCGCCACCACTACGATATGAACACCGGGGAGCTGTTTTTT.

A few counts support this clone. The V and J genes are TRBV19 and TRBJ1-6, with D tentatively TRBD1 (5 bases). V was cut by 2 bases and J by 9 bases, with 17 bases left in between. Germline lookup yields CDR1 LNHDA and CDR2 SQIVND (reference sequence). The length of the CDR3 is 16 residues. In nucleotides, the CDR3 is TGTGCCAGTAGTATATCTACAAATTTGGGGGGTTCACCCCTCCACTTT. Residues: CASSISTNLGGSPLHF.

The chain carries TRBV9 and TRBJ1-2, with 9 positions matching TRBD1. In germline, CDR1 is SGDLS, CDR2 YYNGEE. V was pared by 0 bases and J by 2 bases, with 5 bases of the junction left unmatched. CDR3 size: 16 residues. CDR3 sequence reads: CASSVARTGDNYGYTF. The CDR3 DNA reads TGTGCCAGCAGCGTAGCTCGGACAGGGGACAACTATGGCTACACCTTC.

CDR3 coding DNA: TGTGCCAGCTCACCACTCTCCCTACTAGCGTCCGGGGAGCTGTTTTTT. Translated, it gives CASSPLSLLASGELFF. The chain couples TRBV18 to TRBJ2-2; TRBD2 agrees at 7 bases. With 1 base clipped from V and 6 bases from J, the junction kept 8 bases outside the gene matches. CDR3 length: 16 residues. Per germline, CDR1 KGHSH and CDR2 LQKENI.

The V and J genes are TRBV18 and TRBJ1-6; the D is unclear. The CDR3 consists of 19 residues. The germline V gene encodes CDR1 KGHSH and CDR2 LQKENI. Deletions cut 4 bases from V and 0 bases from J, with 19 bases between. CDR3 loop: CASSLSSRTGRSYNSPLHF. The CDR3 DNA reads as TGTGCCAGCTCACTCTCAAGCAGAACGGGTCGCTCCTATAATTCACCCCTCCACTTT. The full variable domain, rest sourced from reference TRBV18 and TRBJ1-6, is NAGVMQNPRHLVRRRGQEARLRCSPMKGHSHVYWYRQLPEEGLKFMVYLQKENIIDESGMPKERFSAEFPKEGPSILRIQQVVRGDSAAYFCASSLSSRTGRSYNSPLHFGNGTRLTVT.

This clone appeared once. The chain joins TRBV7-9 to TRBJ2-2; D possibly corresponds to TRBD2 (6 bases). Between the trimmed V and J ends, which lost 5 bases and 8 bases, there was a span of 12 bases. The CDR3 spans 13 residues. Looked up from germline, CDR1 is SEHNR and CDR2 is FQNEAQ (reference sequence). The CDR3 spells CASSVGLLGELFF. CDR3 sequence (DNA): TGTGCCAGCAGCGTTGGACTACTGGGGGAGCTGTTTTTT.

The chain recombines TRBV4-2 with TRBJ2-1, with D possibly matching TRBD2 (8 bases). CDR1 is LGHNA, CDR2 YNFKEQ, per germline. The CDR3 covers 17 residues. Trimming shortened V by 3 bases and J by 7 bases, and 22 bases separated the two germline ends. The CDR3 nucleotides read TGTGCCAGCAGCCAGTTTACAGGGGCGACGGGAGGGAATGAGCAGTTCTTC. This encodes CASSQFTGATGGNEQFF.

The table lists this clone with a few counts. The CDR3 DNA is TGTGCCAGCAGCCAGACCCAGGGGGCTAATGGTCAGCCCCAGCATTTT. Protein sequence: CASSQTQGANGQPQHF. This chain uses TRBV7-2 with TRBJ1-5; 8 bases agree with TRBD1. Trimming cost V 5 bases and J 6 bases; bases outside gene matches: 12. CDR3 length: 16 amino acids. The germline V gene has CDR1 SGHTA and CDR2 FQGNSA.

The chain couples TRBV6-2 or TRBV6-3 to TRBJ2-4; TRBD1 aligns across 9 bases. The junction had 6 bases not matched to a gene; V was cut back by 5 bases and J by 1 base. The CDR3 runs 16 residues. Germline V CDR1 and CDR2: MNHEY, SVGEGT. CDR3 sequence: CASSKIQGAAKNIQYF. In nucleotides, the CDR3 is TGTGCCAGCAGTAAAATACAGGGGGCGGCCAAAAACATTCAGTACTTC.

The chain recombines TRBV12-5 with TRBJ2-3, with a tentative D call TRBD1 (6 bases). The germline V gene encodes CDR1 LGHNT and CDR2 FRNRAP. This CDR3 is 14 amino acids long. This chain's CDR3 is CATSWGRGTDTQYF. In DNA form, the CDR3 reads TGTGCAACATCTTGGGGGCGGGGCACAGATACGCAGTATTTT.

The rearrangement joins TRBV19 to TRBJ1-2; D ambiguous. V lost 3 bases, J lost 3 bases, and 8 bases lay in between. Germline V gene data show CDR1 as LNHDA and CDR2 as SQIVND (reference sequence). This CDR3 comprises 13 residues. The CDR3 is CASSIALDYGYTF. In DNA, the CDR3 is TGTGCCAGTAGTATTGCGCTGGACTATGGCTACACCTTC.

The chain couples TRBV7-2 to TRBJ1-1; D is uncertain. CDR3 length: 14 residues. CDR1 is SGHTA and CDR2 is FQGNSA in the germline V gene. With 4 bases removed from V and 8 bases from J, the gap between germline ends came to 17 bases. This CDR3 is CASSSYPGPVEAFF. CDR3 nucleotide sequence: TGTGCCAGCAGCTCATACCCAGGTCCCGTGGAAGCTTTCTTT.

V is TRBV12-5 and J is TRBJ1-2; possible D gene TRBD1, 6 bases. The CDR3 runs to 12 residues. In germline, CDR1 is LGHNT, CDR2 FRNRAP. The V and J ends lost 5 bases and 5 bases respectively, with 9 bases between them. The CDR3 nucleotides are TGTGCTAGTGGTATCCAGGGGTATGGCTACACCTTC. This codes for CASGIQGYGYTF.

This chain links TRBV24-1 with TRBJ1-2; no firm D call. V gave up 5 bases and J gave up 6 bases, with 18 bases separating them. The CDR3 spans 15 residues. The germline V gene has CDR1 KGHDR and CDR2 SFDVKD. CDR3 DNA sequence: TGTGCCACCAGTGGGTGGAACCCCGGCGCGGATGGCTACACCTTC. Its translation is CATSGWNPGADGYTF.

V is TRBV15 and J is TRBJ2-7, with TRBD2 identical over 12 bases. V was clipped by 3 bases and J by 2 bases; unmatched bases: 11. There are 18 residues in the CDR3. Germline V gene data show CDR1 as LNHNV and CDR2 as YYDKDF (reference sequence). CDR3 bases: TGTGCCACCAGCAGTCTAAGTGAAGGACTAGCGGGGACCTACGAGCAGTACTTC. Translated: CATSSLSEGLAGTYEQYF.